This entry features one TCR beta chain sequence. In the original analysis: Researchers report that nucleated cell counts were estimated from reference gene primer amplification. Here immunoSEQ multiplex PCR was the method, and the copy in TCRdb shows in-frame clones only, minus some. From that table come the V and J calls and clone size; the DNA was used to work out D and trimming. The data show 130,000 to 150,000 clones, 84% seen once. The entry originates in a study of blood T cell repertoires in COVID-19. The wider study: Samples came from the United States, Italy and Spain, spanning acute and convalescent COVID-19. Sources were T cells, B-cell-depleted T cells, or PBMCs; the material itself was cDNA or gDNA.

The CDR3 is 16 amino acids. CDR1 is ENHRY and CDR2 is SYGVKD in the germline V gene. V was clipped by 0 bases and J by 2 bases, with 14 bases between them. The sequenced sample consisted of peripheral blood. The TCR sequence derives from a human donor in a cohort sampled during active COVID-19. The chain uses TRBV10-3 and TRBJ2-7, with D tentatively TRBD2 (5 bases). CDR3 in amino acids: CAISESRASAPYEQYF. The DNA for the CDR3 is TGTGCCATCAGTGAGTCGAGGGCAAGCGCACCCTACGAGCAGTACTTC.